These T cell receptor beta chains were read from a single sample in a study of T cell responses to AZD1222 COVID-19 vaccine. The repertoire was sequenced with immunoSEQ multiplex PCR; TCRdb's copy has only in-frame clones and lacks some. The sample has 80,000 or so clones; 92% are singletons. Sequenced here: peripheral blood, sampled 28 days after the second AZD1222 dose. These receptors originate from an adult who received the AZD1222 COVID-19 vaccine. Each CDR3 is given with its conserved first and last residue. The order of the fields is D gene, clone size, J gene, CDR3 length, V gene, CDR3 protein, CDR3 DNA. The D gene is left open where the match is weak. The size field is filled for only some rows; it gives once, few, many or a size class.

TRBD1	once	TRBJ1-1	15	TRBV6-5	CASSHRGAMNTEAFF	TGTGCCAGCAGTCACAGGGGCGCAATGAACACTGAAGCTTTCTTT
-	-	TRBJ1-2	15	TRBV7-9	CASSLGAGPYYGYTF	TGTGCCAGCAGCTTAGGGGCGGGCCCCTACTATGGCTACACCTTC
TRBD1	once	TRBJ1-4	17	TRBV29-1	CSVQLGQGIGANEKLFF	TGCAGCGTACAACTAGGACAGGGAATTGGTGCTAATGAAAAACTGTTTTTT
-	-	TRBJ1-5	13	TRBV19	CASSMTADQPQHF	TGTGCCAGTAGTATGACAGCCGATCAGCCCCAGCATTTT
-	-	TRBJ2-7	15	TRBV19	CASSMYSERSYEQYF	TGTGCCAGTAGTATGTACAGCGAGAGAAGCTACGAGCAGTACTTC
-	-	TRBJ2-3	12	TRBV30	CAWSVYRGTQYF	TGTGCCTGGAGTGTTTACCGGGGTACGCAGTATTTT
-	-	TRBJ2-2	18	TRBV19	CASSIAAGGLIVTGELFF	TGTGCCAGTAGTATAGCCGCAGGCGGGCTAATTGTCACCGGGGAGCTGTTTTTT
TRBD2	-	TRBJ2-4	16	TRBV7-2	CASSPRAGGEGNIQYF	TGTGCCAGCAGCCCACGAGCGGGAGGGGAAGGGAACATTCAGTACTTC
-	-	TRBJ2-7	13	TRBV27	CASSLTGTYEQYF	TGTGCCAGCAGTTTAACAGGTACCTACGAGCAGTACTTC
TRBD1	once	TRBJ1-5	14	TRBV19	CASRDRGLDQPQHF	TGTGCCAGTAGGGACAGGGGTCTAGATCAGCCCCAGCATTTT